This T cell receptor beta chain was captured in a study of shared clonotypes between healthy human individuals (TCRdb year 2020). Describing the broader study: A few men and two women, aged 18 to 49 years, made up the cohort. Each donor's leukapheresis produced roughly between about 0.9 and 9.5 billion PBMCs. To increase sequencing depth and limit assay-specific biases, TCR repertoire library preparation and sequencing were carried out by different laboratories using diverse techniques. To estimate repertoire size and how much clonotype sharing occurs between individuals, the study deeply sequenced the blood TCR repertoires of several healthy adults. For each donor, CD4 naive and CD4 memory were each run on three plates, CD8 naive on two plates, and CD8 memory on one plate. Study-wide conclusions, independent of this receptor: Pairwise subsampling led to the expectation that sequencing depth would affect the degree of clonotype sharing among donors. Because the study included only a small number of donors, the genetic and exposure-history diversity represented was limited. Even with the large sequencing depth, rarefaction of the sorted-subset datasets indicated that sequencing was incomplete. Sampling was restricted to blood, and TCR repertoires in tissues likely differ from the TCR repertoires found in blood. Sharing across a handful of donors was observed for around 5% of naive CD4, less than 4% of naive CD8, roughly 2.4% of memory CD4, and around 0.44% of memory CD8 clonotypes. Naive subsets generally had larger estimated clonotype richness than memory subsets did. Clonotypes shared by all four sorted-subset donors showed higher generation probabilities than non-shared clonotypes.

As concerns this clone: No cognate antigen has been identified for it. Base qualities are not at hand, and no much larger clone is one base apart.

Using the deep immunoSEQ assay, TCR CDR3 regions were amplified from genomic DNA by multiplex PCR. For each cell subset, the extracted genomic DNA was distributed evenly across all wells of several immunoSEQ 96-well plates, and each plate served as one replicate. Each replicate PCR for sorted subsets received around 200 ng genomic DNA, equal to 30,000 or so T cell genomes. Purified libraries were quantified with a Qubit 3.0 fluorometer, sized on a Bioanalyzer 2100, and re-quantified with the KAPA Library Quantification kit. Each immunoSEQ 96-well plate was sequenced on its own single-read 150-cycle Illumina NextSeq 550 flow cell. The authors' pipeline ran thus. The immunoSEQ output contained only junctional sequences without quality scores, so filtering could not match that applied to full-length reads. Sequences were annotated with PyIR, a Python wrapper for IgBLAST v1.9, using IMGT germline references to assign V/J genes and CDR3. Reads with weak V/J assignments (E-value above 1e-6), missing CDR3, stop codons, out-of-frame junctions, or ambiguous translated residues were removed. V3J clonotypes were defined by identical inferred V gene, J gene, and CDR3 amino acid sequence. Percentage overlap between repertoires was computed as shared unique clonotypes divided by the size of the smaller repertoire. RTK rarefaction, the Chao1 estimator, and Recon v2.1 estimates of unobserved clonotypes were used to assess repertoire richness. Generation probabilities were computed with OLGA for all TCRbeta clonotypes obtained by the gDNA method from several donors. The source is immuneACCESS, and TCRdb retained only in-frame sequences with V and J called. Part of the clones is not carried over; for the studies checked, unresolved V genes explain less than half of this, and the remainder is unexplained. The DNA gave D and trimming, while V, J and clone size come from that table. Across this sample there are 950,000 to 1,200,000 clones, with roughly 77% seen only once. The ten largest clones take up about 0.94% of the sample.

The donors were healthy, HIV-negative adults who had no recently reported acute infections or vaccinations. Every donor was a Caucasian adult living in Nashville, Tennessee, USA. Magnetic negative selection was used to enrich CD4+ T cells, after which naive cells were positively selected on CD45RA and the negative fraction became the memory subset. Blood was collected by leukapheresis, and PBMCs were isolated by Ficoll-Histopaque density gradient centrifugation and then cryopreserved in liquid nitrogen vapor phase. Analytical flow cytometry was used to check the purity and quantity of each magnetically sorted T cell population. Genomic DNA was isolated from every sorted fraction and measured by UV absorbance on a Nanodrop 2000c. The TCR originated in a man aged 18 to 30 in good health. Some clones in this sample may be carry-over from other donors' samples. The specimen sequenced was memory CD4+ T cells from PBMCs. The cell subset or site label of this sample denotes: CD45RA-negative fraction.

The DNA sequence is TGTGCCAGCAGTTCCAGGGAGCCGGCCGAGCAGTACTTC. Translation gives CASSSREPAEQYF. The V and J segments used are TRBV27 and TRBJ2-7; the D gene may be TRBD1 or TRBD2, since each aligns over 5 bases. CDR1 is given as MNHEY and CDR2 as SMNVEV, both from the germline V gene (reference sequence). The cysteine opens and the phenylalanine closes a CDR3 of 13 amino acids. The sequence is cut down to CDR3 DNA, 39 bases in frame from base 1. V gives up 4 bases and J gives up 6 bases, and the segment between their germline ends measures 13 bases.